These 2 T cell receptor beta chains originate from one sample sequenced in a study of memory CD4+ T cells and cytomegalovirus serostatus. The sort gate was single viable CD3+CD4+CD8-CD45RO+ cells for memory CD4+ T cells. Produced via immunoSEQ multiplex PCR; TCRdb's table is partial and in-frame only. This repertoire shows roughly 60,000 clones, 80% to 85% found once; its top ten account for more than 0.85%. Sequencing input: memory CD4+ T cells from blood. These receptors originate from an adult in good health and CMV-seronegative.

This clone was observed once. The rearrangement links TRBV5-1 to TRBJ2-2; D could derive from TRBD1 or TRBD2 (6 bases each). V shed 4 bases and J shed 5 bases, with 18 bases lying between them. This CDR3 spans 16 amino acids. The germline V gene has CDR1 SGHRS and CDR2 YFSETQ. The CDR3 sequence: CASSLAGTQGTGELFF. In DNA form, the CDR3 reads TGCGCCAGCAGCCTGGCCGGGACTCAGGGGACCGGGGAGCTGTTTTTT. The full variable domain, completed using reference TRBV5-1 and TRBJ2-2, is KAGVTQTPRYLIKTRGQQVTLSCSPISGHRSVSWYQQTPGQGLQFLFEYFSETQRNKGNFPGRFSGRQFSNSRSEMNVSTLELGDSALYLCASSLAGTQGTGELFFGEGSRLTVL.

The genes are TRBV27 and TRBJ2-7; TRBD1 agrees at 7 bases. This CDR3 has 19 residues. V shed 6 bases, J shed 5 bases, and the junction held 25 bases outside the gene matches. Germline values: CDR1 MNHEY, CDR2 SMNVEV (reference sequence). The CDR3 reads CASRISGTVRPRKGDEQYF. DNA for the CDR3: TGTGCCAGCAGAATCAGTGGGACAGTTCGTCCCCGAAAAGGCGACGAGCAGTACTTC.